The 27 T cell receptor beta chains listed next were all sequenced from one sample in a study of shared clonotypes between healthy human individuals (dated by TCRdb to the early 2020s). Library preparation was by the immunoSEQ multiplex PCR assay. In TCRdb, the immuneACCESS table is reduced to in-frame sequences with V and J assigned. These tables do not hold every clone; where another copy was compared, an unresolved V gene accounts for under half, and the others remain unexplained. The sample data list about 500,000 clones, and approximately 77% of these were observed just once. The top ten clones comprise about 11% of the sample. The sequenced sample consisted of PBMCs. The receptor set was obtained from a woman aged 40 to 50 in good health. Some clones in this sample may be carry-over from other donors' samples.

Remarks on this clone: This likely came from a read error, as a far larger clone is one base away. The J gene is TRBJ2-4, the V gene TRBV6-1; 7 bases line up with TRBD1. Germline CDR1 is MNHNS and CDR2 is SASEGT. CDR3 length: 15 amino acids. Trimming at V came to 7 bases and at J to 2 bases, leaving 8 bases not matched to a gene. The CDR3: CASTSGQVPKNIQYF. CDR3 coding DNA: TGTGCCAGCACCTCCGGACAGGTGCCCAAAAACATTCAGTACTTC.

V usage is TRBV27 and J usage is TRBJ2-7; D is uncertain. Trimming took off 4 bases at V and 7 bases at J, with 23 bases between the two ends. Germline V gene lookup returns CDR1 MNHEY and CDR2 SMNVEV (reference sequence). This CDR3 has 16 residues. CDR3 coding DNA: TGTGCCAGCAGTTCAACCTCGGACGGATCCCTTAGGGAGCAGTACTTC. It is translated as CASSSTSDGSLREQYF.

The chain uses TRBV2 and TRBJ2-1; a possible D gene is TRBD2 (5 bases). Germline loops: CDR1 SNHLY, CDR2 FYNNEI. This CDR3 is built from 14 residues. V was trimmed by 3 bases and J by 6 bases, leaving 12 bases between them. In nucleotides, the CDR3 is TGTGCCAGCAGTGAGGCCAGCGGTCTCAATGAGCAGTTCTTC. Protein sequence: CASSEASGLNEQFF.

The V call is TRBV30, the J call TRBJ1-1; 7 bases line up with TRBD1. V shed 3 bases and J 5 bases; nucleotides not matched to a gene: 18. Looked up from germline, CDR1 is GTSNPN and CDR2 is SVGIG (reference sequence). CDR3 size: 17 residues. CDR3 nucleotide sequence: TGTGCCTGGAGATTTTCGTGGACAGGCAGAGGGGTAACTGAAGCTTTCTTT. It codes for CAWRFSWTGRGVTEAFF.

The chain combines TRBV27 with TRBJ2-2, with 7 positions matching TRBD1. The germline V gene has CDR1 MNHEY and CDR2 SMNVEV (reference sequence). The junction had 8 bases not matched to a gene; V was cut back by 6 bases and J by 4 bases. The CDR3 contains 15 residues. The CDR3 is CASRLRTGLTGELFF. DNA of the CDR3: TGTGCCAGCAGACTAAGGACAGGCCTCACCGGGGAGCTGTTTTTT.

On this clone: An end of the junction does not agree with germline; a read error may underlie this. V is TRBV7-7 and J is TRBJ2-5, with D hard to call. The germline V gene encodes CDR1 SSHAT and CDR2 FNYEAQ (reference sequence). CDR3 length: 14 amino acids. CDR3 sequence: CASSLDPGSETQYF. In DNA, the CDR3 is TGTGCTAGCAGCTTAGATCCGGGCTCGGAGACCCAGTACTTC.

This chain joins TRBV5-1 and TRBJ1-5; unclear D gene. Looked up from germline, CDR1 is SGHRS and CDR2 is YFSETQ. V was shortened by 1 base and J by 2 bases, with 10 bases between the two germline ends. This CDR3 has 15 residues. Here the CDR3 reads CASSLYGEGNQPQHF. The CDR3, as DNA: TGCGCCAGCAGCTTGTATGGGGAGGGCAATCAGCCCCAGCATTTT.

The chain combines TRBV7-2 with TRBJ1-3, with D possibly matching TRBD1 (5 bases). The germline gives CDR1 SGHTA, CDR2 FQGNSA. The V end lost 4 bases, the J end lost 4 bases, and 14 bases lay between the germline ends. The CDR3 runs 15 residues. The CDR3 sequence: CASSSPGGEGNTIYF. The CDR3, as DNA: TGTGCCAGCAGCTCCCCGGGGGGGGAGGGAAACACCATATATTTT. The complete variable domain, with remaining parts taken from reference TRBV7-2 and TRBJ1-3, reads GAGVSQSPSNKVTEKGKDVELRCDPISGHTALYWYRQSLGQGLEFLIYFQGNSAPDKSGLPSDRFSAERTGGSVSTLTIQRTQQEDSAVYLCASSSPGGEGNTIYFGEGSWLTVV.

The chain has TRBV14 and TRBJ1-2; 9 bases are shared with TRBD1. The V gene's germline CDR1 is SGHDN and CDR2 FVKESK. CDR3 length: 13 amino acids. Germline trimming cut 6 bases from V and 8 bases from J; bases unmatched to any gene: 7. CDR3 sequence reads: CASSPGTGYGYTF. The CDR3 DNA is TGTGCCAGCAGTCCCGGGACAGGGTACGGCTACACCTTC.

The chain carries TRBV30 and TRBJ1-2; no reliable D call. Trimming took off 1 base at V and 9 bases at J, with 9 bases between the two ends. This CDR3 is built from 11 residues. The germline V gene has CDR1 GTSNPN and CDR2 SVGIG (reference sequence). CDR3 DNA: TGTGCCTGGAGTGATGTGGCTAGCTACACCTTC. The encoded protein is CAWSDVASYTF.

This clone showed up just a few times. The CDR3 loop reads CAWKGKGHDTGELFF. CDR3 DNA sequence: TGTGCCTGGAAAGGAAAGGGACATGACACCGGGGAGCTGTTTTTT. The chain employs TRBV30 and TRBJ2-2; D might be TRBD1 (6 bases). CDR3 length: 15 residues. V lost 4 bases and J lost 3, with 15 bases in between. From germline, CDR1 is GTSNPN and CDR2 SVGIG (reference sequence).

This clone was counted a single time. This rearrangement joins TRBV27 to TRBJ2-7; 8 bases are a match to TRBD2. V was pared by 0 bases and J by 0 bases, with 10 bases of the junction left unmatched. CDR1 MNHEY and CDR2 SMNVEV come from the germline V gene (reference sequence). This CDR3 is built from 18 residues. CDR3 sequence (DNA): TGTGCCAGCAGTTTATCGAGTCTCCCGGGAGGGCCCTCCTACGAGCAGTACTTC. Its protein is CASSLSSLPGGPSYEQYF.

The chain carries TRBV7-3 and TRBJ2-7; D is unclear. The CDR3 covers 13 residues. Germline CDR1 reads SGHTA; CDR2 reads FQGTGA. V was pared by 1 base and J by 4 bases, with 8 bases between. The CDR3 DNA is TGTGCCAGCAGCTTAAGTAGTAAATACGAGCAGTACTTC. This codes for CASSLSSKYEQYF.

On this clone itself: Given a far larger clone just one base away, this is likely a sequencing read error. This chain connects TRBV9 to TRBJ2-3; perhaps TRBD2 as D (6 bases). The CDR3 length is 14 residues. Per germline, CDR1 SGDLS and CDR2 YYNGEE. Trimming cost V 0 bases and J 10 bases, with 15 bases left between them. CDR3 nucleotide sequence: TGTGCCAGCAGCGTAGGGTGGACGGGGGATGCGCAGTATTTT. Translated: CASSVGWTGDAQYF.

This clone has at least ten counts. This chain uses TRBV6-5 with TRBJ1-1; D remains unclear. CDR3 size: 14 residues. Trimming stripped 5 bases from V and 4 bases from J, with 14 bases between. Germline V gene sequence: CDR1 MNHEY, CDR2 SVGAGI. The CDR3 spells CASSPNHLSTEAFF. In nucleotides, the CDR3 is TGTGCCAGCAGTCCGAATCATTTGAGCACTGAAGCTTTCTTT.

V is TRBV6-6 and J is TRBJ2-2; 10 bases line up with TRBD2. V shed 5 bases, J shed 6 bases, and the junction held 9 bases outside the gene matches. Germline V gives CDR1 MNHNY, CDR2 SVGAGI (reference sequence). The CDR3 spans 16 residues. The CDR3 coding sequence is TGTGCCAGCAGTCCTGAGAGCGGGAGGGCCCCCGGGGAGCTGTTTTTT. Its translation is CASSPESGRAPGELFF.

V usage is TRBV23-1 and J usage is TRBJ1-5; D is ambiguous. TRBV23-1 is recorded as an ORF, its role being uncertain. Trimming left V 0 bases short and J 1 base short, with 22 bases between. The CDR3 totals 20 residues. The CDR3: CASSQSMPDRVKVSNQPQHF. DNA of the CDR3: TGCGCCAGCAGTCAATCGATGCCCGACCGTGTCAAAGTAAGCAATCAGCCCCAGCATTTT.

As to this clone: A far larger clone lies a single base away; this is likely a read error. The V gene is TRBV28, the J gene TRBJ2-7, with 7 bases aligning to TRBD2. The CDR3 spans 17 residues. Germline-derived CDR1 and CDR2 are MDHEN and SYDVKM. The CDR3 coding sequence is TGTGCCAGCAGTTTAATTCTAGGCGGGAGAACCTCCTACGGGCAGTACTTC. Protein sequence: CASSLILGGRTSYGQYF.

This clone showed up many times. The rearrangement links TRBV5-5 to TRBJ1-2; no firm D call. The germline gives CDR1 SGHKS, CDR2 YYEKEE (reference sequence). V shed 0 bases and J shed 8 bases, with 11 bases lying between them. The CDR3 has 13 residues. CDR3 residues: CASSLEEKRGYTF. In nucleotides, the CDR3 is TGTGCCAGCAGCTTGGAGGAGAAGAGGGGCTACACCTTC.

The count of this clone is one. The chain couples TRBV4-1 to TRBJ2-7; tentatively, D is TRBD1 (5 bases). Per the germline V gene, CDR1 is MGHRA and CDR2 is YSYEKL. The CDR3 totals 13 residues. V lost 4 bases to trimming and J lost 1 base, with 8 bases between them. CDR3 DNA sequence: TGCGCCAGCAGCCTTAGGGGTTCCTACGAGCAGTACTTC. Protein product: CASSLRGSYEQYF.

The CDR3 region is CASSLVAGAYNEQFF. CDR3 in DNA: TGTGCCAGCAGTTTAGTTGCGGGAGCTTACAATGAGCAGTTCTTC. This chain uses TRBV28 with TRBJ2-1, with 7 bases identical to TRBD2. With 2 bases clipped from V and 4 bases from J, the junction kept 5 bases outside the gene matches. Germline CDR1 reads MDHEN; CDR2 reads SYDVKM. The CDR3 is 15 amino acids.

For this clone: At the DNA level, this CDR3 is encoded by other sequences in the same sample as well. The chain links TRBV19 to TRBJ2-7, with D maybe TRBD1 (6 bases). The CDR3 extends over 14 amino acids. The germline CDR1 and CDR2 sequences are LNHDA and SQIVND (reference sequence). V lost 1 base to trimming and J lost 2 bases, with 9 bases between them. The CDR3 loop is CASSIVQGPYEQYF. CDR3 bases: TGTGCCAGTAGTATAGTACAGGGACCCTACGAGCAGTACTTC.

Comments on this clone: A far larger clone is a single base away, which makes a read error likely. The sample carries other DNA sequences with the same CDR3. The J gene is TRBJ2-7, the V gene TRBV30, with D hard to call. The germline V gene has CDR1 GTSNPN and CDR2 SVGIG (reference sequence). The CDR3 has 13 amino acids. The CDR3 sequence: CAWNRQNSYEQYF. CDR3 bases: TGTGCCTGGAACCGACAAAACTCCTACGAGCAATACTTC. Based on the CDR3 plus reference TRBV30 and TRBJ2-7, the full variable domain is SQTIHQWPATLVQPVGSPLSLECTVEGTSNPNLYWYRQAAGRGLQLLFYSVGIGQISSEVPQNLSASRPQDRQFILSSKKLLLSDSGFYLCAWNRQNSYEQYFGPGTRLTVT.

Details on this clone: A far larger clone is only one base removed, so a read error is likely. Here the CDR3 reads CAWSTGADQPPHF. CDR3 DNA: TGTGCCTGGTCCACAGGGGCCGATCAGCCCCCGCATTTT. The chain is built from TRBV30 and TRBJ1-5, with TRBD1 identical over 7 bases. CDR3 length equals 13 residues. The germline CDR1 and CDR2 sequences are GTSNPN and SVGIG (reference sequence).

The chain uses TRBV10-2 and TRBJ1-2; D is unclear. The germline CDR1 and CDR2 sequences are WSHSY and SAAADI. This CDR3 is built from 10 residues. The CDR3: CAAGVGGYTF. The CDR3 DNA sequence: TGCGCAGCCGGAGTGGGGGGCTACACCTTC.

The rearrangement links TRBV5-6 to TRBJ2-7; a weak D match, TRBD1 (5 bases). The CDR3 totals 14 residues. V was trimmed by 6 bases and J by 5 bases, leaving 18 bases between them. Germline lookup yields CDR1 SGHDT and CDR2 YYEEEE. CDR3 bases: TGTGCCAGCACAGCTTCTGGGCGCAGGGACGAGCAGTACTTC. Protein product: CASTASGRRDEQYF.

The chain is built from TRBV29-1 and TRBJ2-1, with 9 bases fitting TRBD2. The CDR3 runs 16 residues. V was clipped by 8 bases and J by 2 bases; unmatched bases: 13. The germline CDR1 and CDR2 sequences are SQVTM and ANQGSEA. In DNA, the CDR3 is TGCAGCCCTCTACTAGCGGGTGCGAATACCTACAATGAGCAGTTCTTC. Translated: CSPLLAGANTYNEQFF.